One T cell receptor (beta chain) is described in this entry. How the authors handled the data: Estimated nucleated cell counts came from reference gene primer amplification. Repertoires were generated with immunoSEQ multiplex PCR, while TCRdb's copy carries only in-frame clones and drops some. The V and J calls and the clone size are those of that table, but D and trimming were determined from the DNA. The profile shows some 100,000 clones, roughly 92% of them singletons. This sample was taken from a study of blood T cell repertoires in COVID-19. This CDR3 comprises 13 residues. The germline V and J ends were trimmed by 6 bases and 0 bases, with 6 bases remaining between them. Germline CDR1 is MNHEY and CDR2 is SMNVEV (reference sequence).

The chain recombines TRBV27 with TRBJ1-5; D not resolved. Input material: peripheral blood. The clonotype comes from a man aged 45-60 years with active COVID-19. CDR3 coding DNA: TGTGCCAGCAGCCCTTATAGCAATCAGCCCCAGCATTTT. Protein sequence: CASSPYSNQPQHF.